The clone carrying this T cell receptor beta chain has only one observation. The V gene end was trimmed by 3 bases and the J gene end by 1 base; junction bases not matched to a gene: 12. The CDR3 spans 18 residues. This record belongs to a study of blood T cell repertoires in COVID-19. For the study at large: The United States, Italy and Spain provided the acute and convalescent COVID-19 samples. Sources were T cells, B-cell-depleted T cells, or PBMCs; the material itself was cDNA or gDNA.

As processed by the authors: Nucleated cell counts were estimated from reference gene primer amplification. Assay used: immunoSEQ multiplex PCR; TCRdb lists only in-frame clones, some missing. Clone size and the V and J calls come from that table; the DNA yielded D and trimming. The sample carries about 50,000 clones, 70% to 90% recorded once. Sequencing used peripheral blood. The rearrangement uses TRBV5-3 and TRBJ2-7; 11 nucleotides match TRBD2. Being an ORF, TRBV5-3 has a function that is uncertain. This clonotype was sampled from a human donor in a cohort sampled during active COVID-19. CDR3 sequence: CARSSANILAGVSYEQYF. The CDR3, as DNA: TGTGCCAGAAGCTCCGCAAATATACTAGCGGGAGTTTCCTACGAGCAGTACTTC.